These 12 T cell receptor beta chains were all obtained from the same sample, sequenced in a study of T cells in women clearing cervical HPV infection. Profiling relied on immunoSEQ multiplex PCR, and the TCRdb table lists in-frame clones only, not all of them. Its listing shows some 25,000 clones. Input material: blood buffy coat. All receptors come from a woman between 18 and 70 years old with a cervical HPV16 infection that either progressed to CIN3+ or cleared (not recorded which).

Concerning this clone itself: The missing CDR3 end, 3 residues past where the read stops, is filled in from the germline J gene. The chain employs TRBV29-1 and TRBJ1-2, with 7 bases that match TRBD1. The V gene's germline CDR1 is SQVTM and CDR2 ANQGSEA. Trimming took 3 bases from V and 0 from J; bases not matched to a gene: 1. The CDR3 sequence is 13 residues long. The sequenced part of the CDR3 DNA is TGCAGCGTTGAGGGACAGACTAACTATGGC. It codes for CSVEGQTNYG. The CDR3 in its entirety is CSVEGQTNYGYTF.

The sequenced CDR3 bases are TGTGCCAGCAGCTTAAGGGCAGGTGACCCTCAGCCC. Translating gives CASSLRAGDPQP. The full CDR3 sequence reads CASSLRAGDPQPQHF. J is TRBJ1-5 and V is TRBV7-6; D ambiguous. The read is 3 residues too short to cover the CDR3 end, so that end is filled in from the germline J gene. CDR3 length equals 15 residues. Germline values: CDR1 SGHVS, CDR2 FNYEAQ. V dropped 2 bases and J dropped 6 bases, with 14 bases sitting between them.

CDR3 in amino acids: CASSSPGQAMNTEAFF. The DNA read from the CDR3 is TGTGCCAGTAGTTCCCCGGGACAGGCCATGAACACTGAA. The chain combines TRBV19 with TRBJ1-1; 8 bases match TRBD1. The CDR3 goes on 3 residues after the read ends, and that part is filled in from the germline J gene. This CDR3 is built from 16 residues. Losses at the gene ends were 5 bases for V and 0 bases for J; bases not matched to a gene: 8. In germline, CDR1 is LNHDA, CDR2 SQIVND (reference sequence).

The CDR3 DNA, read in part, is TGTGCCAGCAGCACCCAGGAGAACCTATACAATGAG. Encoded protein: CASSTQENLYNE. The whole CDR3 is CASSTQENLYNEQFF. This rearrangement joins TRBV5-4 to TRBJ2-1, with D hard to call. The read ends 3 residues before the CDR3 terminus; that terminus is restored from the germline J gene. Germline lookup yields CDR1 SGHNT and CDR2 YYREEE (reference sequence). The V gene lost 4 bases and the J gene lost 4 bases, with 15 bases spanning the gap. CDR3 size: 15 residues.

The CDR3 sequence is CASSIGSDTNNYGQYF. Partial CDR3 DNA: TGTGCCAGTAGTATAGGGTCGGACACTAATAACTATGGT. V usage is TRBV19 and J usage is TRBJ2-4; possibly TRBD1 for D (5 bases). The read finishes 3 residues shy of the CDR3 end, and the germline J gene is used to complete it. This CDR3 contains 16 residues. Germline V gene sequence: CDR1 LNHDA, CDR2 SQIVND (reference sequence).

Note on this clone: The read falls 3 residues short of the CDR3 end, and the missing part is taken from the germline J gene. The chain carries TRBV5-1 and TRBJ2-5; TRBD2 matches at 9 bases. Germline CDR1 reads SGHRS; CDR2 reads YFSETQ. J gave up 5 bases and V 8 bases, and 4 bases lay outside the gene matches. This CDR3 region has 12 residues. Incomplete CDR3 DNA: TGCGCCAGTTCGGCGGGAGGGGAGACC. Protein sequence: CASSAGGET. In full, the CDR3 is CASSAGGETQYF. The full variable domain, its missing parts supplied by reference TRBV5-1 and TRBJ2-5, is KAGVTQTPRYLIKTRGQQVTLSCSPISGHRSVSWYQQTPGQGLQFLFEYFSETQRNKGNFPGRFSGRQFSNSRSEMNVSTLELGDSALYLCASSAGGETQYFGPGTRLLVL.

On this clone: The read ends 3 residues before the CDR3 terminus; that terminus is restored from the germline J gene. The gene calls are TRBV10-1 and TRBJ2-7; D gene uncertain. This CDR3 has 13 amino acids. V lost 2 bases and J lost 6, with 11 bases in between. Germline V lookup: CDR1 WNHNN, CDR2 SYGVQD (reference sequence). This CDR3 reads CASSEARYGEQYF. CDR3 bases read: TGCGCCAGCAGTGAGGCGCGATACGGCGAG.

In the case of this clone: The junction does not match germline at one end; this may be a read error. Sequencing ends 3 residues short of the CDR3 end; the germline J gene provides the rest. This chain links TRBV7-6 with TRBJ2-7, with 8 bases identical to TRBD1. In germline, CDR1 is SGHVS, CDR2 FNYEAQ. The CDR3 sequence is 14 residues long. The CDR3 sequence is CACSLVGQAYEQYF. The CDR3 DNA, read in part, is TGTGCCTGCAGCTTAGTGGGACAGGCCTACGAG.

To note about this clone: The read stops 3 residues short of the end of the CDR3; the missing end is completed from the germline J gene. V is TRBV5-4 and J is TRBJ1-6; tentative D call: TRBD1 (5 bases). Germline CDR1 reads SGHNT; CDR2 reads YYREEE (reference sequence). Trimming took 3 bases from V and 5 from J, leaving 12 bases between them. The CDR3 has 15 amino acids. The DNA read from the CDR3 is TGTGCCAGCAGCTATCAGGCGGGGGATAATTCACCC. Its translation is CASSYQAGDNSP. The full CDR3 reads CASSYQAGDNSPLHF.

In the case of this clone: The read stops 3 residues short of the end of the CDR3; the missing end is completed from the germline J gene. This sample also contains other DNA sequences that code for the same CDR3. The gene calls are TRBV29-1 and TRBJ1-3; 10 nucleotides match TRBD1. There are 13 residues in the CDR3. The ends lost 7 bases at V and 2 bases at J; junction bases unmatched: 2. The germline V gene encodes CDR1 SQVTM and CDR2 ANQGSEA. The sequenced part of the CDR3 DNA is TGCAGCGCCGGGACAGGGGCTGGAAACACC. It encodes CSAGTGAGNT. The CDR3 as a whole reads CSAGTGAGNTIYF.

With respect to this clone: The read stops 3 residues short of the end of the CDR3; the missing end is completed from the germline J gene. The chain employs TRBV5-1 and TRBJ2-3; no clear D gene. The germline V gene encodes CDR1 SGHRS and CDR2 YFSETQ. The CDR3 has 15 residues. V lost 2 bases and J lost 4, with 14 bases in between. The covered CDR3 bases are TGCGCCAGCAGCTTCGGTCAGGCGCCGGCAGATACG. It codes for CASSFGQAPADT. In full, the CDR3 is CASSFGQAPADTQYF.

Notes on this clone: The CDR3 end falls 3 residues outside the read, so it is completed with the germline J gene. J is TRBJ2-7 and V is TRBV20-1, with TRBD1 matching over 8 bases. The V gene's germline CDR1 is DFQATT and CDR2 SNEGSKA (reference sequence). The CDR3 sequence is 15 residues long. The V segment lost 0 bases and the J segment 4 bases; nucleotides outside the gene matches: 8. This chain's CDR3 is CSARDARGRPYEQYF. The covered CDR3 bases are TGCAGTGCTAGAGACGCCAGGGGGCGCCCATACGAG.